These T cell receptor beta chains were read from a single sample in a study of OX40 agonist ivuxolimab in advanced cancers. The data were produced by immunoSEQ multiplex PCR, yet TCRdb's version contains in-frame clones alone and is incomplete. The data hold 60,000 to 95,000 clones, with 90% observed a single time. The sequences come from CD4+ or CD8+ T cells sorted from blood, collected in a trial of the OX40 agonist ivuxolimab. These receptors were obtained from an adult with an advanced solid tumor such as melanoma, head and neck, liver or kidney cancer. Both conserved end residues are part of each CDR3. Fields, in order: D gene, clone size, J gene, V gene, CDR3 DNA, CDR3 protein. D genes are given only for firm matches. Clone size is given for some rows only: seen once, a few or many times, or a class if the clone is expanded.

d_gene: TRBD2; abundance: -; j_gene: TRBJ2-5; v_gene: TRBV7-2; CDR3nt: TGTGCCAGCAGCTTAGTAGTGGGACTATTCTTGGAGACCCAGTACTTC; CDR3aa: CASSLVVGLFLETQYF
d_gene: -; abundance: -; j_gene: TRBJ2-7; v_gene: TRBV4-3; CDR3nt: TGCGCCAGCAGCCAAGTTTGGGATACAGGAGAGCAGTACTTC; CDR3aa: CASSQVWDTGEQYF
d_gene: TRBD1; abundance: -; j_gene: TRBJ1-5; v_gene: TRBV9; CDR3nt: TGTGCCAGCAGCGCCTCTGCAGGGGGCCTAGTGGTTTTAGAAATTGAAGGGGGCAATCAGCCCCAGCATTTT; CDR3aa: CASSASAGGLVVLEIEGGNQPQHF
d_gene: TRBD2; abundance: once; j_gene: TRBJ2-3; v_gene: TRBV4-1; CDR3nt: TGCGCCAGCAGCCAAGGACTTGCCGGGGGGTATCCGGATACGCAGTATTTT; CDR3aa: CASSQGLAGGYPDTQYF
d_gene: -; abundance: once; j_gene: TRBJ2-7; v_gene: TRBV5-5; CDR3nt: TGTGCCAGCAGCTTGGGGCCGGGTTACTCCTACGAGCAGTACTTC; CDR3aa: CASSLGPGYSYEQYF
d_gene: -; abundance: -; j_gene: TRBJ1-2; v_gene: TRBV4-3; CDR3nt: TGCGCCAGCAGCCAAGTAAGGGACTCCTTCGTCTATGGCTACACCTTC; CDR3aa: CASSQVRDSFVYGYTF
d_gene: -; abundance: -; j_gene: TRBJ2-3; v_gene: TRBV7-8; CDR3nt: TGTGCCAGCAGTTTCCTTCGCACAGATACGCAGTATTTT; CDR3aa: CASSFLRTDTQYF
d_gene: -; abundance: -; j_gene: TRBJ2-3; v_gene: TRBV5-6; CDR3nt: TGTGCCAGCCGATTACAGGACCCAGATACGCAGTATTTT; CDR3aa: CASRLQDPDTQYF
d_gene: -; abundance: -; j_gene: TRBJ1-6; v_gene: TRBV30; CDR3nt: TGTGCCTGGGGCCGGGACCTATATAATTCACCCCTCCACTTT; CDR3aa: CAWGRDLYNSPLHF
d_gene: -; abundance: -; j_gene: TRBJ1-2; v_gene: TRBV7-6; CDR3nt: TGTGCCAGCAGCTTAGGGAGAAACTATGGCTACACCTTC; CDR3aa: CASSLGRNYGYTF
d_gene: -; abundance: -; j_gene: TRBJ2-2; v_gene: TRBV7-3; CDR3nt: TGTGCCAGCAGCTTAGTGGGGACTCCGGGTACCGGGGAGCTGTTTTTT; CDR3aa: CASSLVGTPGTGELFF
d_gene: TRBD1; abundance: -; j_gene: TRBJ2-5; v_gene: TRBV6-5; CDR3nt: TGTGCCAGCAGTTACCCGACAGGGCCGGAGACCCAGTACTTC; CDR3aa: CASSYPTGPETQYF
d_gene: -; abundance: -; j_gene: TRBJ1-2; v_gene: TRBV18; CDR3nt: TGTGCCAGCTCACCACCGGCAGGCCACCCGCTCTATGGCTACACCTTC; CDR3aa: CASSPPAGHPLYGYTF
d_gene: -; abundance: -; j_gene: TRBJ1-5; v_gene: TRBV2; CDR3nt: TGTGCCAGCAGTGAATACAGGGATCAGCCCCAGCATTTT; CDR3aa: CASSEYRDQPQHF
d_gene: -; abundance: -; j_gene: TRBJ1-1; v_gene: TRBV5-1; CDR3nt: TGCGCCAGCAGCCCGCGCACCATGAACACTGAAGCTTTCTTT; CDR3aa: CASSPRTMNTEAFF
d_gene: TRBD1; abundance: -; j_gene: TRBJ2-7; v_gene: TRBV19; CDR3nt: TGTGCCAGTAGTTCCGGGACAGCCGACTACGAGCAGTACTTC; CDR3aa: CASSSGTADYEQYF
d_gene: TRBD1; abundance: -; j_gene: TRBJ2-7; v_gene: TRBV6-5; CDR3nt: TGTGCCAGCAGTTCCCAGGGGGTCGAGCAGTACTTC; CDR3aa: CASSSQGVEQYF
d_gene: TRBD2; abundance: -; j_gene: TRBJ2-3; v_gene: TRBV6-1; CDR3nt: TGTGCCAGCAGAGATAGCGGGGCCTCCATAGATACGCAGTATTTT; CDR3aa: CASRDSGASIDTQYF
d_gene: TRBD1; abundance: -; j_gene: TRBJ1-6; v_gene: TRBV4-3; CDR3nt: TGCGCCAGCAGCCAAGGGGGTACAGGGGGGAATTCACCCCTCCACTTT; CDR3aa: CASSQGGTGGNSPLHF
d_gene: TRBD1; abundance: -; j_gene: TRBJ1-1; v_gene: TRBV6-5; CDR3nt: TGTGCCAGCAGTTACTCGACAGGGGGAAAAACTGAAGCTTTCTTT; CDR3aa: CASSYSTGGKTEAFF
d_gene: -; abundance: -; j_gene: TRBJ1-5; v_gene: TRBV7-2; CDR3nt: TGTGCCAGCAGCTTGCAGGGATCGGGTAGCAATCAGCCCCAGCATTTT; CDR3aa: CASSLQGSGSNQPQHF
d_gene: -; abundance: once; j_gene: TRBJ2-5; v_gene: TRBV14; CDR3nt: TGTGCCAGCAGCCAAGGCCCACTCGTTGTGACCCAGTACTTC; CDR3aa: CASSQGPLVVTQYF
d_gene: TRBD2; abundance: -; j_gene: TRBJ2-1; v_gene: TRBV5-6; CDR3nt: TGTGCCAGCAGCCGTGGGGGAGGGGCGCGGTACAATGAGCAGTTCTTC; CDR3aa: CASSRGGGARYNEQFF
d_gene: TRBD2; abundance: once; j_gene: TRBJ2-1; v_gene: TRBV29-1; CDR3nt: TGCAGCTCCGGAGAACTAGCGGGGTACAATGAGCAGTTCTTC; CDR3aa: CSSGELAGYNEQFF
d_gene: -; abundance: -; j_gene: TRBJ2-3; v_gene: TRBV7-2; CDR3nt: TGTGCCAGCACCCCAGGGATGGCAGATACGCAGTATTTT; CDR3aa: CASTPGMADTQYF
d_gene: -; abundance: -; j_gene: TRBJ1-3; v_gene: TRBV10-2; CDR3nt: TGCGCCACCGCTTGGGACTCTGGAAACACCATATATTTT; CDR3aa: CATAWDSGNTIYF
d_gene: -; abundance: -; j_gene: TRBJ1-6; v_gene: TRBV10-2; CDR3nt: TGCGCCAACAGAACAGGGAGTGGTGATTCACCCCTCCACTTT; CDR3aa: CANRTGSGDSPLHF
d_gene: -; abundance: -; j_gene: TRBJ1-5; v_gene: TRBV5-6; CDR3nt: TGTGCCAGCAGCTTGGGTTCAGGCGATAGCAATCAGCCCCAGCATTTT; CDR3aa: CASSLGSGDSNQPQHF
d_gene: TRBD2; abundance: -; j_gene: TRBJ2-1; v_gene: TRBV6-5; CDR3nt: TGTGCCAGCACCAGACTAGCGGGTTTCGAGCAGTTCTTC; CDR3aa: CASTRLAGFEQFF
d_gene: TRBD2; abundance: -; j_gene: TRBJ2-5; v_gene: TRBV6-5; CDR3nt: TGTGCCAGCTCCTCGGGGGGGGCCGAGACCCAGTACTTC; CDR3aa: CASSSGGAETQYF
d_gene: -; abundance: -; j_gene: TRBJ1-2; v_gene: TRBV18; CDR3nt: TGTGCCAGCTCACCAGCGGGGGCAGGAAATGGCTACACCTTC; CDR3aa: CASSPAGAGNGYTF
d_gene: -; abundance: -; j_gene: TRBJ1-1; v_gene: TRBV7-2; CDR3nt: TGTGCCAGCAGCTTATCGAGAAGTACTGAAGCTTTCTTT; CDR3aa: CASSLSRSTEAFF
d_gene: -; abundance: -; j_gene: TRBJ1-1; v_gene: TRBV28; CDR3nt: TGTGCCAGCAGGAACAGGGACCCTGAAGCTTTCTTT; CDR3aa: CASRNRDPEAFF
d_gene: -; abundance: -; j_gene: TRBJ2-7; v_gene: TRBV18; CDR3nt: TGTGCCAGCTCACCGTATCGGGTGGCGGGTACCTACGAGCAGTACTTC; CDR3aa: CASSPYRVAGTYEQYF
d_gene: -; abundance: -; j_gene: TRBJ1-4; v_gene: TRBV5-4; CDR3nt: TGTGCCAGCAGCTTGGGACAGAATGAAAAACTGTTTTTT; CDR3aa: CASSLGQNEKLFF